The rows below give T cell receptor beta chains drawn from one sample of a study of shared clonotypes between healthy human individuals. The repertoire was sequenced with immunoSEQ multiplex PCR; TCRdb's copy has only in-frame clones and lacks some. Among under 2.5 million clones listed, around 93% were seen once. Sequenced: naive CD4+ T cells from PBMCs. The receptors derive from a man aged 18 to 30 in good health. Some clones in this sample may be carry-over from other donors' samples. CDR3s include the opening cysteine and the closing phenylalanine or tryptophan. The D gene is left open where the match is weak.

D gene	V gene	J gene	CDR3 DNA	CDR3 protein
-	TRBV7-9	TRBJ1-5	TGTACCAGCAGCTCAAGTGTTCGCAATCAGCCCCAGCATTTT	CTSSSSVRNQPQHF
-	TRBV11-2	TRBJ2-7	TGTGCCAGCAGCTTAGTCTCGTCTAGCAGCGTCTACGAGCAGTACTTC	CASSLVSSSSVYEQYF
TRBD2	TRBV7-2	TRBJ2-3	TGTGCCAGCAGCCTTAGCGGGAGTGGGGCCACAGATACGCAGTATTTT	CASSLSGSGATDTQYF
-	TRBV7-3	TRBJ2-7	TGTGCCAGCAGCCCAAAACCCAGGGGTCTCGACGAGCAGTACTTC	CASSPKPRGLDEQYF
-	TRBV11-2	TRBJ2-1	TGTGCCAGCAGCGCGACAGAAAACGAGCAGTTCTTC	CASSATENEQFF
-	TRBV9	TRBJ2-7	TGTGCCAGCAGCGTAGACTGGGGGAGCTACGAGCAGTACTTC	CASSVDWGSYEQYF
-	TRBV10-1	TRBJ2-5	TGCGCCAGCAGTGAGCGGCTGTCGGATGGACAAGAGACCCAGTACTTC	CASSERLSDGQETQYF
-	TRBV5-4	TRBJ1-4	TGTGCCAGCAGCTTGCGTACACCGACAAATGAAAAACTGTTTTTT	CASSLRTPTNEKLFF
-	TRBV28	TRBJ2-7	TGTGCCAGCAGCGCCACCCGAGCTGGGTCCTACGAGCAGTACTTC	CASSATRAGSYEQYF
TRBD2	TRBV2	TRBJ2-4	TGTGCCAGCAGACTCTCGCGGGGACTAGCGGGAGGGCCGGCCAAAAACATTCAGTACTTC	CASRLSRGLAGGPAKNIQYF